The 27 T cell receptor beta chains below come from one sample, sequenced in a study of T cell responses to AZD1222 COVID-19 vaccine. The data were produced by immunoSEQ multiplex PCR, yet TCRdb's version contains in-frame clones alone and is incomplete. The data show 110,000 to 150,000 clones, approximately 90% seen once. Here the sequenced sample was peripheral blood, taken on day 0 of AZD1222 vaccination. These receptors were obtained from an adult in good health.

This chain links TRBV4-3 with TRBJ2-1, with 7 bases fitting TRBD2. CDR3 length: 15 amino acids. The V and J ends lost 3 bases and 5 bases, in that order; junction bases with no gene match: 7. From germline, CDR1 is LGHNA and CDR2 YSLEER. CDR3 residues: CASSHGGGPDNEQFF. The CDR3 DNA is TGCGCCAGCAGCCATGGCGGGGGACCCGACAATGAGCAGTTCTTC.

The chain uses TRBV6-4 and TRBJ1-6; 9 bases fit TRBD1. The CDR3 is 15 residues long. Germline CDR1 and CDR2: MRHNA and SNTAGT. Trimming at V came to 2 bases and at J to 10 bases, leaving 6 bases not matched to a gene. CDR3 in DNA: TGTGCCAGCAGTGACGAAGGACAGGGGCGGTCACCCCTCCACTTT. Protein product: CASSDEGQGRSPLHF.

DNA of the CDR3: TGCGCCAGCAGCGTCGGGGCAGGGGGACGAGGAAACACCATATATTTT. Its protein is CASSVGAGGRGNTIYF. This chain joins TRBV5-1 and TRBJ1-3; 7 bases agree with TRBD1. This CDR3 region has 16 residues. The V gene end was trimmed by 4 bases and the J gene end by 4 bases; junction bases not matched to a gene: 11. The germline V gene has CDR1 SGHRS and CDR2 YFSETQ.

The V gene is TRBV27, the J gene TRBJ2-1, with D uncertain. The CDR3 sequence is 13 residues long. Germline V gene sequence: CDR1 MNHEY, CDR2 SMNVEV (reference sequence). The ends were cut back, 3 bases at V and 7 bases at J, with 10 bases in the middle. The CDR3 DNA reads TGTGCCAGCAGTTTTCTGCCCAAGAATGAGCAGTTCTTC. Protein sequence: CASSFLPKNEQFF.

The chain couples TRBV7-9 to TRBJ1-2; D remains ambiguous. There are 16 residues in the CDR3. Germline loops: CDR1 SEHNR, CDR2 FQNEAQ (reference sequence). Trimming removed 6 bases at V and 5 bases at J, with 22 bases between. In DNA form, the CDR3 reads TGTGCCAGCAGTCCCCAGACGGCAGGTCCTCGGTATGGCTACACCTTC. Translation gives CASSPQTAGPRYGYTF.

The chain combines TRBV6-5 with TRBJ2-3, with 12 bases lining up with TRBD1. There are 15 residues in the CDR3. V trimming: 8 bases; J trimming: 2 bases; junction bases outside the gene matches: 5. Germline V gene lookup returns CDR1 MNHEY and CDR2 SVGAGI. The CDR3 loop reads CASSLGQGATDTQYF. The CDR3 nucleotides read TGTGCCAGCTCCTTGGGACAGGGGGCCACAGATACGCAGTATTTT.

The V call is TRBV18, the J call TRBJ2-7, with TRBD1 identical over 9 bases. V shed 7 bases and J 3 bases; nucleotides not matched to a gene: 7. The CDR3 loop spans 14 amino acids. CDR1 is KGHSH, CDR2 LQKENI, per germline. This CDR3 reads CASWPGTGFYEQYF. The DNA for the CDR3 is TGTGCCAGCTGGCCGGGGACAGGGTTCTACGAGCAGTACTTC.

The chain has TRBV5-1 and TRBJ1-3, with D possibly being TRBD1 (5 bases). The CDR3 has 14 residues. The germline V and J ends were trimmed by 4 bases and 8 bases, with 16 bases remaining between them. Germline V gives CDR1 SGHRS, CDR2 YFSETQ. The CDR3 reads CASSPGVFEDTIYF. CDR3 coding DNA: TGCGCCAGCAGCCCGGGGGTATTCGAGGACACCATATATTTT.

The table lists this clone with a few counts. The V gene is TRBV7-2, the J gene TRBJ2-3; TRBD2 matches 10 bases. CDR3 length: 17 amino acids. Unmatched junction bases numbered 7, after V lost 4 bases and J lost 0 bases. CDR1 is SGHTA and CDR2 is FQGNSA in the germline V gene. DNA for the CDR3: TGTGCCAGCAGCTCAAGACTAGCGGGCGCTAGCACAGATACGCAGTATTTT. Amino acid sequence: CASSSRLAGASTDTQYF.

The CDR3 spells CASGASGPLGTQYF. The DNA of the CDR3 is TGTGCCTCCGGCGCTAGCGGGCCTCTCGGGACCCAGTACTTC. The chain joins TRBV10-3 to TRBJ2-5; 8 nucleotides align to TRBD2. V shed 11 bases, J shed 7 bases, and the junction held 15 bases outside the gene matches. CDR3 length equals 14 residues. Looked up from germline, CDR1 is ENHRY and CDR2 is SYGVKD.

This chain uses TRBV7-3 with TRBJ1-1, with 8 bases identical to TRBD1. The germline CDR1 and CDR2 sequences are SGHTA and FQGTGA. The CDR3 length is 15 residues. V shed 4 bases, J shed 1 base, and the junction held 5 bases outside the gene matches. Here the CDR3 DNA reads TGTGCCAGCAGCTCAGGGACAGGTTGGAACACTGAAGCTTTCTTT. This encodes CASSSGTGWNTEAFF.

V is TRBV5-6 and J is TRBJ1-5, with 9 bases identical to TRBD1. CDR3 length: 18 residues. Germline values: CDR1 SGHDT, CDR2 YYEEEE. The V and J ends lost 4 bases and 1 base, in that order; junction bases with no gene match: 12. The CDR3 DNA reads TGTGCCAGCAGCCAGCATATCCCGGGACAGGGAAGCAATCAGCCCCAGCATTTT. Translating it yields CASSQHIPGQGSNQPQHF. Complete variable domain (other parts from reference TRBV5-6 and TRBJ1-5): DAGVTQSPTHLIKTRGQQVTLRCSPKSGHDTVSWYQQALGQGPQFIFQYYEEEERQRGNFPDRFSGHQFPNYSSELNVNALLLGDSALYLCASSQHIPGQGSNQPQHFGDGTRLSIL.

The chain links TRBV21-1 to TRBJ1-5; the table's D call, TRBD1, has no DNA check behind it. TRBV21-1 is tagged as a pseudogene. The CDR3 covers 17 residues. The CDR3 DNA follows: TGTGCCAGCATACGCAGGACATCGTGGAATAGCAATCAGCCCCAGCATTTT. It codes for CASIRRTSWNSNQPQHF.

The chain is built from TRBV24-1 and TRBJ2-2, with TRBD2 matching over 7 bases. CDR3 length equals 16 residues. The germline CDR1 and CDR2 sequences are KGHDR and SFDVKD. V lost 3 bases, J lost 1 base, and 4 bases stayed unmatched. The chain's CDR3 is CATSDREAVNTGELFF. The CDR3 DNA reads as TGTGCCACCAGTGATCGGGAGGCTGTGAACACCGGGGAGCTGTTTTTT.

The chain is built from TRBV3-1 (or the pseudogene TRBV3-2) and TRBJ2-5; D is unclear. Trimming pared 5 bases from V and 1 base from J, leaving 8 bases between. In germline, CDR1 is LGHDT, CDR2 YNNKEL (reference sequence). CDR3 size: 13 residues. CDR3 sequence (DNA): TGTGCCAGCAGCGGTACGGGCCAAGAGACCCAGTACTTC. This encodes CASSGTGQETQYF.

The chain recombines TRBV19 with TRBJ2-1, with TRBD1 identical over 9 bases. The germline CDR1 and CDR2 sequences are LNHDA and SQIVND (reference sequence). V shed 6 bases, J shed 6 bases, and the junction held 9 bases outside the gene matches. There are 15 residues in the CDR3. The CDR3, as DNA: TGTGCCAGTAGCCAAAGACAGGGGGAAGGCAATGAGCAGTTCTTC. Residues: CASSQRQGEGNEQFF.

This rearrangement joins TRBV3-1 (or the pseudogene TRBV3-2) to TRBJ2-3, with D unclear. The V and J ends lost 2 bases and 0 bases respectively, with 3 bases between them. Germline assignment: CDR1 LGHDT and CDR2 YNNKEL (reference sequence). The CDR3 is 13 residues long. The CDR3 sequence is CASSQISTDTQYF. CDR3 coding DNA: TGTGCCAGCAGCCAAATTAGCACAGATACGCAGTATTTT.

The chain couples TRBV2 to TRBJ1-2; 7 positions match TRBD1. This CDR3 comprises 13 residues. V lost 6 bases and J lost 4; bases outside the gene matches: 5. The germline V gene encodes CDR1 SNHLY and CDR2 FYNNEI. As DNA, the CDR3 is TGTGCCAGCAGCGCCGACAGGGTCTATGGCTACACCTTC. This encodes CASSADRVYGYTF.

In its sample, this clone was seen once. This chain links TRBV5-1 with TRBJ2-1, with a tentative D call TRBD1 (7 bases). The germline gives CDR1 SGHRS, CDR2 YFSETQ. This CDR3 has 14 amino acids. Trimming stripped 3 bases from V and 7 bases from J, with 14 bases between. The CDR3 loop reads CASSYPGGRNEQFF. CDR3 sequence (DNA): TGCGCCAGCAGCTATCCAGGGGGGCGGAATGAGCAGTTCTTC. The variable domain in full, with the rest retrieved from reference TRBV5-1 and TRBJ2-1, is KAGVTQTPRYLIKTRGQQVTLSCSPISGHRSVSWYQQTPGQGLQFLFEYFSETQRNKGNFPGRFSGRQFSNSRSEMNVSTLELGDSALYLCASSYPGGRNEQFFGPGTRLTVL.

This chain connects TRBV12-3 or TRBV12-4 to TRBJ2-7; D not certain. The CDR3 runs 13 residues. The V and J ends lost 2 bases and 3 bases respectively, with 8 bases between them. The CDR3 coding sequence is TGTGCCAGCAGTTTAAGTGGGGTCTACGAGCAGTACTTC. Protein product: CASSLSGVYEQYF.

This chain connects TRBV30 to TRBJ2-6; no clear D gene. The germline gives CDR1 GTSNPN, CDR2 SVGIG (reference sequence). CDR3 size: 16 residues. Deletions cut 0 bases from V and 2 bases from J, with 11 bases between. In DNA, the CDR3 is TGTGCCTGGAGTGTACGCCGGCCGACTGGGGCCAACGTCCTGACTTTC. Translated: CAWSVRRPTGANVLTF.

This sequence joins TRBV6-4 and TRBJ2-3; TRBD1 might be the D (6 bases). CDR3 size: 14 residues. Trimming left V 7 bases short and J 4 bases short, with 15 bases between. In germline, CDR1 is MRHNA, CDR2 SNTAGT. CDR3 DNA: TGTGCCAGCACAGAGGGGGAAGGTTCAGATACGCAGTATTTT. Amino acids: CASTEGEGSDTQYF.

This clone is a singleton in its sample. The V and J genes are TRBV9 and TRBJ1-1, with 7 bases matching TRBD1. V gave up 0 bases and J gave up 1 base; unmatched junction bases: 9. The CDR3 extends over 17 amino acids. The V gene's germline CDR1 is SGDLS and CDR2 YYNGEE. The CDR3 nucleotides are TGTGCCAGCAGCGTAGCTACAGGGGCCCCAGGGAACACTGAAGCTTTCTTT. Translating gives CASSVATGAPGNTEAFF.

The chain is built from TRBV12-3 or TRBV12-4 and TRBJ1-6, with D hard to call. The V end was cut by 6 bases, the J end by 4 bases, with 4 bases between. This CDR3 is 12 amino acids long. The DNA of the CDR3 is TGTGCCAGCAGGGCATATAATTCACCCCTCCACTTT. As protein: CASRAYNSPLHF.

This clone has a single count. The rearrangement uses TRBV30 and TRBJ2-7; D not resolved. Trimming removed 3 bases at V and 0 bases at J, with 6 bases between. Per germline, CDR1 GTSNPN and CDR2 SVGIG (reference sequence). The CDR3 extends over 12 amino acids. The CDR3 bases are TGTGCCTGGAGGCTTAGCTCCTACGAGCAGTACTTC. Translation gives CAWRLSSYEQYF. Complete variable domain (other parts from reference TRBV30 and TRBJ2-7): SQTIHQWPATLVQPVGSPLSLECTVEGTSNPNLYWYRQAAGRGLQLLFYSVGIGQISSEVPQNLSASRPQDRQFILSSKKLLLSDSGFYLCAWRLSSYEQYFGPGTRLTVT.

The CDR3 DNA follows: TGTGCCAGCAGCCAAGATTCTAGGCTTGGGGGTCGCACTGAAGCTTTCTTT. It translates to CASSQDSRLGGRTEAFF. V usage is TRBV14 and J usage is TRBJ1-1; a weak D match, TRBD1 (5 bases). Between the trimmed V and J ends, which lost 0 bases and 4 bases, there was a span of 18 bases. Germline CDR1 reads SGHDN; CDR2 reads FVKESK. The CDR3 spans 17 residues. The whole variable domain, filled in from reference TRBV14 and TRBJ1-1, reads EAGVTQFPSHSVIEKGQTVTLRCDPISGHDNLYWYRRVMGKEIKFLLHFVKESKQDESGMPNNRFLAERTGGTYSTLKVQPAELEDSGVYFCASSQDSRLGGRTEAFFGQGTRLTVV.

CDR3 sequence reads: CASSETRANTEAFF. CDR3 nucleotide sequence: TGTGCCAGCAGTGAAACCAGGGCGAACACTGAAGCTTTCTTT. This chain links TRBV2 with TRBJ1-1; weak D call: TRBD1 (5 bases). Trimming removed 2 bases at V and 1 base at J, with 8 bases between. The CDR3 spans 14 residues. The germline gives CDR1 SNHLY, CDR2 FYNNEI.